This T cell receptor beta chain was profiled in a study of T cell changes during pregnancy in multiple sclerosis. This clone was seen a few times. Sequenced by immunoSEQ multiplex PCR; TCRdb stores in-frame clones only, minus some. The repertoire holds around 130,000 clones, with 96% as singletons. Trimming took 0 bases from V and 6 from J, leaving 8 bases between them. The CDR3 sequence is 12 residues long. Germline lookup yields CDR1 GTSNPN and CDR2 SVGIG (reference sequence). Specimen: peripheral blood, collected after pregnancy. V is TRBV30 and J is TRBJ1-1; D call uncertain. The receptor was isolated from a female donor with multiple sclerosis, enrolled in a pregnancy study. CDR3: CAWSVGVPEAFF. The CDR3 DNA is TGTGCCTGGAGTGTCGGGGTCCCTGAAGCTTTCTTT.